Shown below are 16 T cell receptor beta chains from a single sample sequenced in a study of blood T cell repertoires in COVID-19. The repertoire was sequenced with immunoSEQ multiplex PCR; TCRdb's copy has only in-frame clones and lacks some. The sample has 60,000 to 70,000 clones, about 91% seen once. The sample taken for sequencing was peripheral blood. The receptors derive from a human donor with active COVID-19. The donor label of this sample is uncertain.

The chain links TRBV7-6 to TRBJ2-5; 11 positions agree with TRBD2. CDR1 and CDR2 (germline): SGHVS, FNYEAQ. After removal of 3 bases from V and 4 bases from J, the junction contained 10 bases not matched to a gene. The CDR3 contains 17 residues. The CDR3 spells CASSFGGTSGSPETQYF. CDR3 DNA sequence: TGTGCCAGCAGCTTTGGGGGCACTAGCGGGAGCCCAGAGACCCAGTACTTC.

This rearrangement joins TRBV7-9 to TRBJ2-3; 9 positions agree with TRBD2. Trimming took 0 bases from V and 2 from J; bases not matched to a gene: 9. The CDR3 spans 18 residues. Germline CDR1 is SEHNR and CDR2 is FQNEAQ (reference sequence). The CDR3, as DNA: TGTGCCAGCAGCTTAGCTAAACGCGCGGGAGGGTTCACAGATACGCAGTATTTT. Protein sequence: CASSLAKRAGGFTDTQYF.

The chain employs TRBV6-5 and TRBJ2-7; D may be TRBD2 (6 bases). The V and J ends lost 8 bases and 3 bases respectively, with 11 bases between them. The CDR3 has 12 amino acids. Germline CDR1 reads MNHEY; CDR2 reads SVGAGI. Here the CDR3 reads CASSRELYEQYF. In nucleotides, the CDR3 is TGTGCCAGCTCTCGGGAGCTCTACGAGCAGTACTTC.

The chain recombines TRBV9 with TRBJ1-4, with D perhaps matching TRBD1 (6 bases). Germline lookup yields CDR1 SGDLS and CDR2 YYNGEE. The CDR3 has 14 amino acids. Deletions cut 5 bases from V and 8 bases from J, with 16 bases between. Here the CDR3 reads CASSEGQGSEKLFF. CDR3 DNA sequence: TGTGCCAGCAGTGAGGGTCAGGGGTCGGAAAAACTGTTTTTT.

The CDR3 DNA follows: TGTGCCTGGAGGGCGGGACTAAGAACCGAGCAGTACTTC. This codes for CAWRAGLRTEQYF. The chain links TRBV30 to TRBJ2-7, with 7 bases aligning to TRBD2. Germline values: CDR1 GTSNPN, CDR2 SVGIG (reference sequence). The CDR3 is 13 residues long. V shed 3 bases, J shed 6 bases, and the junction held 8 bases outside the gene matches.

The chain carries TRBV7-2 and TRBJ2-4; 7 nucleotides line up with TRBD1. The CDR3 loop spans 14 amino acids. Germline V gene data show CDR1 as SGHTA and CDR2 as FQGNSA. The junction had 7 bases not matched to a gene; V was cut back by 5 bases and J by 6 bases. The CDR3 sequence: CASSDRSGGNIQYF. CDR3 coding DNA: TGTGCCAGCAGCGATAGGTCAGGGGGAAACATTCAGTACTTC. Together with reference TRBV7-2 and TRBJ2-4, the CDR3 gives the full variable domain: GAGVSQSPSNKVTEKGKDVELRCDPISGHTALYWYRQSLGQGLEFLIYFQGNSAPDKSGLPSDRFSAERTGGSVSTLTIQRTQQEDSAVYLCASSDRSGGNIQYFGAGTRLSVL.

The rearrangement links TRBV19 to TRBJ1-5; TRBD1 might be the D (6 bases). In germline, CDR1 is LNHDA, CDR2 SQIVND (reference sequence). This CDR3 region has 13 residues. CDR3 amino acids: CATGLTLNQPQHF. The CDR3 DNA reads as TGTGCGACAGGACTTACCCTCAATCAGCCCCAGCATTTT.

This sequence joins TRBV29-1 and TRBJ2-1; no clear D gene. Per the germline V gene, CDR1 is SQVTM and CDR2 is ANQGSEA. V shed 1 base and J shed 3 bases, with 4 bases lying between them. There are 12 residues in the CDR3. Here the CDR3 DNA reads TGCAGCGTTGAAGCAATCTACAATGAGCAGTTCTTC. It specifies CSVEAIYNEQFF.

The rearrangement joins TRBV19 to TRBJ2-6; tentative D call: TRBD1 (5 bases). This CDR3 comprises 17 residues. V was pared by 7 bases and J by 2 bases, with 18 bases between. Germline V gene lookup returns CDR1 LNHDA and CDR2 SQIVND (reference sequence). The chain's CDR3 is CASTPDTALPGANVLTF. The CDR3, as DNA: TGTGCCAGTACCCCGGACACCGCCCTCCCTGGGGCCAACGTCCTGACTTTC. Supplemented by reference TRBV19 and TRBJ2-6, the full variable domain reads DGGITQSPKYLFRKEGQNVTLSCEQNLNHDAMYWYRQDPGQGLRLIYYSQIVNDFQKGDIAEGYSVSREKKESFPLTVTSAQKNPTAFYLCASTPDTALPGANVLTFGAGSRLTVL.

This chain joins TRBV18 and TRBJ1-1; D not certain. The CDR3 is 13 amino acids. CDR1 and CDR2 from the germline V gene are KGHSH and LQKENI. Trimming shortened V by 3 bases and J by 8 bases, and 13 bases separated the two germline ends. CDR3 nucleotide sequence: TGTGCCAGCTCACCTGGTGCGTACTTGGAAGCTTTCTTT. Amino acid sequence: CASSPGAYLEAFF.

The chain employs TRBV3-1 (or the pseudogene TRBV3-2) and TRBJ2-2; D possibly corresponds to TRBD2 (6 bases). CDR1 is LGHDT and CDR2 is YNNKEL in the germline V gene (reference sequence). CDR3 length equals 18 residues. The germline V and J ends were trimmed by 5 bases and 1 base, with 20 bases remaining between them. CDR3 sequence: CASSSHQWGEQNTGELFF. In nucleotides, the CDR3 is TGTGCCAGCAGCTCGCACCAATGGGGGGAACAGAACACCGGGGAGCTGTTTTTT.

The gene calls are TRBV15 and TRBJ2-7, with D possibly being TRBD1 (6 bases). This CDR3 is built from 14 residues. V dropped 3 bases and J dropped 0 bases, with 9 bases sitting between them. The germline CDR1 and CDR2 sequences are LNHNV and YYDKDF (reference sequence). The CDR3: CATSRQGSSYEQYF. The CDR3 region has the DNA TGTGCCACCAGCAGGCAGGGGAGCTCCTACGAGCAGTACTTC.

V and J are TRBV27 and TRBJ1-2; 7 nucleotides align to TRBD1. In germline, CDR1 is MNHEY, CDR2 SMNVEV (reference sequence). The CDR3 is 16 residues long. Unmatched junction bases numbered 17, after V lost 5 bases and J lost 8 bases. The CDR3 sequence is CASSHLPGQEPSGYTF. In DNA, the CDR3 is TGTGCCAGCAGTCACCTCCCCGGACAGGAGCCCTCCGGCTACACCTTC.

In DNA, the CDR3 is TGTGCCAGCTCACGATCCGGACTAGCGGGACAAGGGCATCCGGAGACCCAGTACTTC. It yields the protein CASSRSGLAGQGHPETQYF. The V gene is TRBV18, the J gene TRBJ2-5; 12 bases line up with TRBD2. CDR1 and CDR2 from the germline V gene are KGHSH and LQKENI. V dropped 4 bases and J dropped 5; count of bases not matched to a gene: 17. This CDR3 is built from 19 residues.

The genes are TRBV19 and TRBJ2-1; no reliable D call. Germline CDR1 reads LNHDA; CDR2 reads SQIVND (reference sequence). CDR3 length: 13 residues. V lost 6 bases, J lost 6 bases, and 12 bases lay in between. CDR3 DNA: TGTGCCAGTAGCACCCGCGTGTTCAATGAGCAGTTCTTC. Protein: CASSTRVFNEQFF.

This chain connects TRBV19 to TRBJ2-6; perhaps TRBD1 as D (7 bases). CDR1 and CDR2 from the germline V gene are LNHDA and SQIVND (reference sequence). The CDR3 extends over 17 amino acids. V was pared by 10 bases and J by 1 base, with 20 bases between. The CDR3 sequence: CATTSQPGGSGANVLTF. CDR3 sequence (DNA): TGTGCCACCACGTCACAGCCAGGGGGGTCTGGGGCCAACGTCCTGACTTTC.